This T cell receptor (beta chain) originates from a study of shared T cell receptors in the human thymus. Unmatched junction bases numbered 7, after V lost 8 bases and J lost 7 bases. This CDR3 contains 12 residues. Per the germline V gene, CDR1 is MNHEY and CDR2 is SMNVEV (reference sequence). Libraries were prepared by immunoSEQ multiplex PCR; TCRdb keeps only in-frame clonotypes and omits some of them. This sample has roughly 550,000 clones, with approximately 78% found just once. Separately, the same data were catalogued under a study of human thymus T cells. That study reports: Seemingly biased V and J gene usage marked thymic and blood repertoires. Related research examined unrelated individuals and reported that their thymic repertoires overlapped highly.

This sequence originates from a boy under two years old with a congenital heart defect. Specimen: thymocytes. This chain connects TRBV27 to TRBJ1-2, with 7 nucleotides matching TRBD1. The CDR3: CASYDRAGGYTF. The CDR3 DNA reads TGTGCCAGCTACGACAGGGCGGGTGGCTACACCTTC.